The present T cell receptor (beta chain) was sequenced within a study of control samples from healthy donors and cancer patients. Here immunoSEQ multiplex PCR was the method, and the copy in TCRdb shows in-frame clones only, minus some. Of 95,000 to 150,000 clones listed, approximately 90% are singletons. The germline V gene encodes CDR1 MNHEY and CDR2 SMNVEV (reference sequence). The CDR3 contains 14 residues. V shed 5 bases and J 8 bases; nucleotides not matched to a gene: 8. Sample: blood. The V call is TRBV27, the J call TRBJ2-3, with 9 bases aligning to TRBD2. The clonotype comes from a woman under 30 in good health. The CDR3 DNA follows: TGTGCCAGCAGTCAAGGACTAGCGACGCTTACGCAGTATTTT. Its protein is CASSQGLATLTQYF.